Following are 16 T cell receptor beta chains from one sample sequenced in a study of shared clonotypes between healthy human individuals. The method was immunoSEQ multiplex PCR; TCRdb's version includes in-frame clones alone and lacks a portion of them. The data hold millions of clones, with around 96% observed a single time. Cells designated naive CD8 were CD45RO-negative and were positively selected for CCR7, with terminally differentiated effector memory CD45RA+ cells excluded. The sequenced sample consisted of naive CD8+ T cells sorted from blood. These receptors originate from a young man in good health.

The J gene is TRBJ1-1, the V gene TRBV4-1; 7 nucleotides line up with TRBD1. V shed 1 base and J 3 bases; nucleotides not matched to a gene: 5. Germline-derived CDR1 and CDR2 are MGHRA and YSYEKL. The CDR3 consists of 15 residues. This CDR3 is CASSQADRVDTEAFF. DNA of the CDR3: TGCGCCAGCAGCCAAGCTGACAGGGTGGACACTGAAGCTTTCTTT.

V is TRBV6-1 and J is TRBJ1-6; D unresolved. CDR1 is MNHNS and CDR2 is SASEGT in the germline V gene. This CDR3 is 15 amino acids long. V gave up 0 bases and J gave up 8 bases, with 11 bases separating them. For the CDR3, the DNA is TGTGCCAGCAGTGAAGCAGACGGGAGGGATTCACCCCTCCACTTT. This gives the protein CASSEADGRDSPLHF.

The gene calls are TRBV27 and TRBJ1-4; no firm D call. With 5 bases removed from V and 0 bases from J, the gap between germline ends came to 16 bases. The CDR3 has 17 residues. Germline lookup yields CDR1 MNHEY and CDR2 SMNVEV (reference sequence). The CDR3 DNA reads as TGTGCCAGCAGTCCCATGTGGGTCTCTGCAACTAATGAAAAACTGTTTTTT. Encoded protein: CASSPMWVSATNEKLFF.

The chain joins TRBV7-2 to TRBJ2-7, with D uncertain. Germline CDR1 is SGHTA and CDR2 is FQGNSA. This CDR3 spans 13 amino acids. Deletions cut 8 bases from V and 2 bases from J, with 13 bases between. CDR3 bases: TGTGCCAGCGGATTTAGTGGCGCCTACGAGCAGTACTTC. It encodes CASGFSGAYEQYF.

Remarks on this clone: Other DNA sequences in this specimen translate into the identical CDR3. The chain has TRBV5-1 and TRBJ2-7, with D perhaps matching TRBD2 (6 bases). The V and J ends lost 0 bases and 2 bases respectively, with 9 bases between them. The CDR3 extends over 14 amino acids. Germline CDR1 SGHRS, CDR2 YFSETQ. In DNA form, the CDR3 reads TGCGCCAGCAGCTTGGACGGGGGTCCCTACGAGCAGTACTTC. Translation: CASSLDGGPYEQYF.

The chain combines TRBV6-9 with TRBJ1-2; 12 bases map to TRBD1. Germline V CDR1 and CDR2: MNHGY, SVAAGI. CDR3 length: 16 residues. V lost 6 bases, J lost 3 bases, and 8 bases stayed unmatched. The CDR3 reads CASRGTGGACHYGYTF. The CDR3 DNA sequence: TGTGCCAGCAGGGGGACAGGGGGCGCCTGTCACTATGGCTACACCTTC.

The V gene is TRBV9, the J gene TRBJ2-3; no clear D gene. The germline V gene encodes CDR1 SGDLS and CDR2 YYNGEE. V was cut by 4 bases and J by 9 bases, with 15 bases left in between. The CDR3 is 13 residues long. This chain's CDR3 is CASSPETQRTQYF. As DNA, the CDR3 is TGTGCCAGCAGCCCTGAGACGCAACGAACGCAGTATTTT.

The rearrangement links TRBV4-1 to TRBJ2-7; 8 positions match TRBD2. The germline gives CDR1 MGHRA, CDR2 YSYEKL. This CDR3 spans 15 amino acids. V was clipped by 1 base and J by 6 bases; unmatched bases: 8. The CDR3 DNA sequence: TGCGCCAGCAGCCAAGTCACTTGGACTAGCAGCGAGCAGTACTTC. Protein sequence: CASSQVTWTSSEQYF.

The chain's CDR3 is CASRPLSSYEQYF. The CDR3 coding sequence is TGTGCCAGCAGGCCCCTGAGCTCCTACGAGCAGTACTTC. The chain couples TRBV6-6 to TRBJ2-7; no reliable D call. Germline lookup yields CDR1 MNHNY and CDR2 SVGAGI (reference sequence). The CDR3 extends over 13 amino acids. Trimming stripped 6 bases from V and 0 bases from J, with 9 bases between.

The CDR3 is CASSLAGTGGPSSYEQYF. CDR3 DNA: TGTGCCAGCAGCTTAGCCGGGACAGGGGGCCCAAGCTCCTACGAGCAGTACTTC. The genes are TRBV7-6 and TRBJ2-7; 12 nucleotides line up with TRBD1. The CDR3 extends over 18 amino acids. Germline CDR1 and CDR2: SGHVS and FNYEAQ. The trim removed 0 bases at V and 0 bases at J, leaving 6 bases unmatched.

V is TRBV10-3 and J is TRBJ1-5; the D is unclear. Germline loops: CDR1 ENHRY, CDR2 SYGVKD. The CDR3 consists of 13 residues. The V and J ends lost 0 bases and 9 bases respectively, with 9 bases between them. CDR3 bases: TGTGCCATCAGTGAGTCGGGTGGATGGCCCCAGCATTTT. It encodes CAISESGGWPQHF.

The chain couples TRBV5-1 to TRBJ2-2; tentatively, D is TRBD1 (5 bases). V dropped 4 bases and J dropped 2 bases, with 12 bases sitting between them. Germline-derived CDR1 and CDR2 are SGHRS and YFSETQ. This CDR3 spans 15 amino acids. CDR3 nucleotides: TGCGCCAGCAGCCTGTCACAGGCCAACACCGGGGAGCTGTTTTTT. Protein product: CASSLSQANTGELFF.

The chain uses TRBV5-7 and TRBJ2-5, with no clear D. TRBV5-7 is noted as an ORF with a role that remains uncertain. Deletions cut 3 bases from V and 5 bases from J, with 8 bases between. This CDR3 region has 12 residues. The CDR3 sequence: CASSSNGETQYF. The CDR3 region has the DNA TGTGCCAGCAGCTCCAACGGGGAGACCCAGTACTTC.

Notes on this clone: The sample carries other DNA sequences with the same CDR3. The V gene is TRBV7-9, the J gene TRBJ1-1, with a weak D call TRBD1 (6 bases). Germline-derived CDR1 and CDR2 are SEHNR and FQNEAQ (reference sequence). V was pared by 0 bases and J by 0 bases, with 8 bases between. This CDR3 has 15 amino acids. The CDR3 reads CASSLAQGMNTEAFF. In DNA form, the CDR3 reads TGTGCCAGCAGCTTAGCCCAGGGGATGAACACTGAAGCTTTCTTT.

This clone was recorded only once. The chain links TRBV19 to TRBJ2-7; TRBD1 matches 7 bases. CDR3 length: 14 amino acids. Germline V gene sequence: CDR1 LNHDA, CDR2 SQIVND (reference sequence). V gave up 7 bases and J gave up 0 bases; unmatched junction bases: 6. The CDR3 is CASTRTGASYEQYF. The CDR3 DNA follows: TGTGCCAGTACCCGGACAGGCGCCTCCTACGAGCAGTACTTC.

Notes on this clone: Compared with germline, one end of the junction differs, possibly owing to a read error. The V gene is TRBV19, the J gene TRBJ2-6, with 7 bases that match TRBD1. Germline values: CDR1 LNHDA, CDR2 SQIVND (reference sequence). The CDR3 covers 15 residues. Here the CDR3 reads CASSTTGAGANVPTF. Written as DNA, the CDR3 is TGTGCCAGTAGTACAACAGGGGCTGGGGCCAACGTCCCGACTTTC.